The clone carrying this T cell receptor beta chain was seen ten or more times. Per germline, CDR1 SQVTM and CDR2 ANQGSEA. The germline V and J ends were trimmed by 3 bases and 1 base, with 18 bases remaining between them. This CDR3 has 16 residues. The data stem from a study of spatial heterogeneity in lung cancer. Specified time point: sample taken at primary tumor resection. Without sorting, whole RNA was sequenced from tumor, nontumor lung or frozen PBMC. Each CDR3 protein gets one entry after TCRdb re-called the 5' RACE reads with MiXCR. The sample includes 77,000 or so distinct CDR3 sequences, about 20% of them seen just once.

The source was PBMCs, collected at surgery. The receptor was isolated from a male donor with early-stage non-small cell lung cancer. The chain combines TRBV29-1 with TRBJ2-5; D possibly matches TRBD1 or TRBD2 (6 bases each). The CDR3: CSVDPDRRGGQETQYF. Written as DNA, the CDR3 is TGCAGCGTTGACCCCGACAGGAGGGGAGGCCAAGAGACCCAGTACTTC.